The 6 T cell receptor beta chains below all came from one sample that was sequenced in a study of early T cells in non-severe SARS-CoV-2 infection. TCRdb re-called the 5' RACE reads with MiXCR, one entry per CDR3 protein. The sample lists about 31,000 distinct CDR3 sequences; 5% to 7% were seen once. Sample: whole blood. The receptor source for this set is an adult who was a healthcare worker with PCR-confirmed SARS-CoV-2 infection or an uninfected control (not recorded which).

In its sample, this clonotype was seen many times. The rearrangement uses TRBV29-1 and TRBJ1-4, with 9 positions matching TRBD1. CDR3 length: 12 residues. V was pared by 4 bases and J by 6 bases, with 0 bases of the junction left unmatched. Germline loops: CDR1 SQVTM, CDR2 ANQGSEA. The CDR3 protein is CSVGDRDEKLFF. CDR3 DNA sequence: TGCAGCGTTGGGGACAGGGATGAAAAACTGTTTTTT.

This clonotype was counted ten times or more. The gene calls are TRBV6-6 and TRBJ1-2; tentatively, D is TRBD1 (6 bases). V was shortened by 1 base and J by 5 bases, with 8 bases between the two germline ends. Germline V CDR1 and CDR2: MNHNY, SVGAGI (reference sequence). The CDR3 has 13 amino acids. The CDR3 region has the DNA TGTGCCAGCAGTTACTTGGGGGCTTATGGCTACACCTTC. Translation: CASSYLGAYGYTF.

This clonotype was found many times. Here the CDR3 DNA reads TGTGCCAGCAGCCCGAAGGTCTTAATCCCCGGCTACACCTTC. Its protein product is CASSPKVLIPGYTF. The chain employs TRBV7-2 and TRBJ1-2; no definite D call. The ends were cut back, 5 bases at V and 8 bases at J, with 18 bases in the middle. This CDR3 has 14 residues. CDR1 and CDR2 (germline): SGHTA, FQGNSA.

This clonotype was seen at least ten times. The chain is built from TRBV6-2 or TRBV6-3 and TRBJ2-4; no firm D call. This CDR3 contains 14 residues. Germline values: CDR1 MNHEY, CDR2 SVGEGT. V gave up 3 bases and J gave up 0 bases, with 6 bases separating them. This chain's CDR3 is CASSYGLAKNIQYF. DNA for the CDR3: TGTGCCAGCAGTTATGGGTTAGCCAAAAACATTCAGTACTTC.

V is TRBV7-9 and J is TRBJ2-5, with 11 bases aligning to TRBD2. The CDR3 is 15 residues long. Germline CDR1 SEHNR, CDR2 FQNEAQ (reference sequence). J was trimmed by 5 bases and V by 1 base; bases with no gene match: 3. The CDR3 loop reads CASSLVLAGEETQYF. The CDR3 nucleotides are TGTGCCAGCAGCTTAGTACTAGCGGGAGAGGAGACCCAGTACTTC.

This clonotype was counted many times. CDR3 amino acids: CSVGGTPYEQYF. For the CDR3, the DNA is TGCAGCGTTGGGGGGACCCCCTACGAGCAGTACTTC. The chain combines TRBV29-1 with TRBJ2-7; either TRBD1 or TRBD2 may fit D (5 bases each). CDR3 size: 12 residues. Trimming left V 4 bases short and J 2 bases short, with 9 bases between. Germline V gene sequence: CDR1 SQVTM, CDR2 ANQGSEA.